The T cell receptor (beta chain) under discussion was sequenced for a study of neurological immune-mediated disorders. Study-wide context: Among the 34 patients with multiple sclerosis, 31 were relapsing-remitting, while 3 were secondary progressive. Study-level findings and limits: Falling below healthy controls, multiple sclerosis showed the least TCR clonal expansion, while HTLV-1-associated myelopathy showed the most. When grouped phylogenetically, the repertoires of 18 of the 34 multiple sclerosis patients fell together in one related-CDR3 cluster, which is a possible signature.

Via MiXCR, TCRdb re-called the 5' RACE reads, giving one row per CDR3 protein. The data show under 70,000 distinct CDR3 sequences, 5.2% seen once. The CDR3 has 13 amino acids. Trimming cost V 4 bases and J 4 bases, with 10 bases left between them. CDR1 is LGHDT and CDR2 is YNNKEL in the germline V gene (reference sequence). The table lists this clonotype with many counts. What it recognizes is unknown. The sequence came from a woman aged 30 to 39 with multiple sclerosis. Input material: PBMCs. The genes are TRBV3-1 and TRBJ1-2; D possibly corresponds to TRBD1 (5 bases). The CDR3 sequence: CASSPTGGYGYTF. In DNA form, the CDR3 reads TGTGCCAGCAGCCCTACGGGGGGCTATGGCTACACCTTC.